This T cell receptor beta chain was retrieved from a study of blood T cell repertoires in COVID-19. A note on this clone: Mismatch with germline at one junction end may stem from a read error.

Original handling: The assay estimated nucleated cells by amplifying reference gene primers. Repertoires were generated with immunoSEQ multiplex PCR, while TCRdb's copy carries only in-frame clones and drops some. That table furnishes V, J and clone size, whereas the DNA furnished D and trimming. The data hold about 190,000 clones, with 70% to 85% observed a single time. The germline V gene encodes CDR1 MNHNS and CDR2 SASEGT. The CDR3 sequence is 15 residues long. The TCR sequence derives from a man in his forties or fifties who had recovered from COVID-19. Input material: peripheral blood. This chain links TRBV6-1 with TRBJ2-6; D may be TRBD1 (6 bases). The CDR3 reads CASSEISVGANVLTF. Here the CDR3 DNA reads TGTGCCAGCAGTGAAATCAGTGTGGGGGCCAATGTCCTGACTTTC.